This T cell receptor beta chain is drawn from a study of blood T cell repertoires in COVID-19. In the study overall: Material from acute and convalescent COVID-19 was sourced from the United States, Italy and Spain. Sample material is recorded as cDNA or gDNA derived from T cells, B-cell-depleted T cells, or PBMCs.

Sequencing was performed with immunoSEQ multiplex PCR; in TCRdb, only in-frame clones are kept and a portion is missing. The sample has 95,000 to 110,000 clones; 80% to 90% are singletons. Germline V lookup: CDR1 MDHEN, CDR2 SYDVKM. The CDR3 has 15 amino acids. V lost 4 bases and J lost 3; bases outside the gene matches: 4. The rearrangement links TRBV28 to TRBJ1-1; 11 bases align to TRBD1. What was sequenced was peripheral blood. This clonotype originated in a man aged 40-49 years with active or convalescent COVID-19. The CDR3 sequence is CASSSPGQGDTEAFF. The CDR3 DNA reads as TGTGCCAGCAGTTCCCCGGGACAGGGGGACACTGAAGCTTTCTTT.